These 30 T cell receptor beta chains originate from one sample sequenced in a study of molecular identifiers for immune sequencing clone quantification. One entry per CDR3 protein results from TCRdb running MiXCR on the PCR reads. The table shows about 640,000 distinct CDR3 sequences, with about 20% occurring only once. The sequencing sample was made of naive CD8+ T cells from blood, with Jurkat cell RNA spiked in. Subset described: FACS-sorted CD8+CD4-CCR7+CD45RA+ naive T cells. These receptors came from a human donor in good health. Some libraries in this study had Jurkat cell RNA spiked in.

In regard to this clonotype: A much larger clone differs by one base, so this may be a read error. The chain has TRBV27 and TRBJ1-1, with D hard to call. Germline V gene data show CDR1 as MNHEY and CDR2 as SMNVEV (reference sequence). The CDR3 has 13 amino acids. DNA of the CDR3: TGTGCCGGCAGTCCCATTGAGTACACTGAAGCTTTCTTT. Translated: CAGSPIEYTEAFF.

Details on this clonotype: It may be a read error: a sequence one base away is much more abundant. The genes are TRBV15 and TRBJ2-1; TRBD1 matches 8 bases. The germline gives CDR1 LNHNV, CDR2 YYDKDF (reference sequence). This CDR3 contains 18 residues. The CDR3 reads CATSRDTRGQLIYNEQSF. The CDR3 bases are TGTGCCACCAGCAGAGATACCAGGGGGCAACTCATATACAATGAGCAGTCCTTC.

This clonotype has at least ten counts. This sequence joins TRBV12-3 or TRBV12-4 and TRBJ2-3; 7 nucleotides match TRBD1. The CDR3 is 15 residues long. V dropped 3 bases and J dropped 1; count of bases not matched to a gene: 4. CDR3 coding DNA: TGTGCCAGCAGTTTTGAGGGGGCCGGCACAGATACGCAGTATTTT. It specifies CASSFEGAGTDTQYF.

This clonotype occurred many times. The CDR3 DNA reads as TGTGCCAGCAGTTTAAGCCGGGACCTAACCTACGAGCAGTACTTC. Translation gives CASSLSRDLTYEQYF. This chain uses TRBV6-5 with TRBJ2-7, with D perhaps given as TRBD1 or TRBD2 (5 bases each). CDR3 length: 15 residues. The V gene lost 4 bases and the J gene lost 2 bases, with 15 bases spanning the gap. The V gene's germline CDR1 is MNHEY and CDR2 SVGAGI.

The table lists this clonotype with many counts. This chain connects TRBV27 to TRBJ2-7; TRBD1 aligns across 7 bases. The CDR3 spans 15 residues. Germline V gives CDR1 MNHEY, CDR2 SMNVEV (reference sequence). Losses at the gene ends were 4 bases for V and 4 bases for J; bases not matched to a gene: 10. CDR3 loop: CASSSSRDRAYEQYF. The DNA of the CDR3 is TGTGCCAGCAGTTCGTCCCGGGACAGAGCTTACGAGCAGTACTTC.

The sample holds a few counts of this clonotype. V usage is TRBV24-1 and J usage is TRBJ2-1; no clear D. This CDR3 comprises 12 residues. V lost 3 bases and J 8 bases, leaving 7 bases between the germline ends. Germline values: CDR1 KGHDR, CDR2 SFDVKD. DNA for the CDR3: TGTGCCACCAGTGATCGGGTCCATGAGCAGTTCTTC. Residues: CATSDRVHEQFF.

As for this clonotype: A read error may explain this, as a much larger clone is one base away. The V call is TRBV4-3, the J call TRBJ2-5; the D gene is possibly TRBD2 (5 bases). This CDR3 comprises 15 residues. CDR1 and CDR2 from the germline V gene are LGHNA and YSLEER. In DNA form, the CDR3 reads TGCGCCAGCAGCCAGAACACGGATTTGAGGGAGACCCGGTACTTC. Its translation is CASSQNTDLRETRYF.

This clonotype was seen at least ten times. The CDR3: CASSETGFHPQYF. The CDR3 DNA is TGCGCCAGCAGTGAGACAGGGTTCCATCCGCAGTATTTT. The genes are TRBV10-1 and TRBJ2-3, with D possibly being TRBD1 (6 bases). Germline V lookup: CDR1 WNHNN, CDR2 SYGVQD (reference sequence). The ends were cut back, 2 bases at V and 10 bases at J, with 13 bases in the middle. There are 13 residues in the CDR3.

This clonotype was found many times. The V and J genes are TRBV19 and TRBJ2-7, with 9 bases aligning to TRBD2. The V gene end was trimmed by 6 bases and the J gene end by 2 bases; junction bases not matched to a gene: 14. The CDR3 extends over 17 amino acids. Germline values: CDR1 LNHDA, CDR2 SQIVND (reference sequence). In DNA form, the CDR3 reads TGTGCCAGTAGCCCGACTAGCGGATACGGGGAGGCCTACGAGCAGTACTTC. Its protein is CASSPTSGYGEAYEQYF.

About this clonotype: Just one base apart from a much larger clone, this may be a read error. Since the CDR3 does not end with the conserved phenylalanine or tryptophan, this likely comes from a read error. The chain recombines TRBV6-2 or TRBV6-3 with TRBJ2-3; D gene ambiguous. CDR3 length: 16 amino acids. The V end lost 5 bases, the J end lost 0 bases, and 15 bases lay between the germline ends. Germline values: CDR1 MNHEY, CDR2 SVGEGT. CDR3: CASSGETKSSTDTQYL. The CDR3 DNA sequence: TGTGCCAGCAGTGGTGAGACAAAAAGTAGCACAGATACGCAGTATCTT.

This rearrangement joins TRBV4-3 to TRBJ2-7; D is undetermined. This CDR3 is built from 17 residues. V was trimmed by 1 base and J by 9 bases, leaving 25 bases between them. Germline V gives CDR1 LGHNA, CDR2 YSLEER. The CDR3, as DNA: TGCGCCAGCAGCCAAGCCGTTGTGGAGACCGCCGGAGTGGGGCAGTACTTC. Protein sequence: CASSQAVVETAGVGQYF.

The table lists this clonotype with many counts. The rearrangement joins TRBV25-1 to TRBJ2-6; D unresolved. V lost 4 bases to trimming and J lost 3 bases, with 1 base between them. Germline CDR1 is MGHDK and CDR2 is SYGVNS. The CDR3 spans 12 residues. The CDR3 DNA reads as TGTGCCAGCAGTGTTGGGGCCAACGTCCTGACTTTC. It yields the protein CASSVGANVLTF.

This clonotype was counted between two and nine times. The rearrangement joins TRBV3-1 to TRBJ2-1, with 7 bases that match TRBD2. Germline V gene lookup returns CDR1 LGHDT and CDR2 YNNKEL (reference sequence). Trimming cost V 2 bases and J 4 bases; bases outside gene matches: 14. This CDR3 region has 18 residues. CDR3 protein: CASSQTMRTSAGYNEQFF. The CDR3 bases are TGTGCCAGCAGCCAAACGATGAGAACTAGCGCGGGATACAATGAGCAGTTCTTC.

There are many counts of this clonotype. CDR3 amino acids: CSVEHNTEAFF. CDR3 DNA: TGCAGCGTTGAGCACAACACTGAAGCTTTCTTT. The V and J genes are TRBV29-1 and TRBJ1-1; D unresolved. Trimming stripped 3 bases from V and 2 bases from J, with 4 bases between. CDR1 and CDR2 from the germline V gene are SQVTM and ANQGSEA. The CDR3 sequence is 11 residues long.

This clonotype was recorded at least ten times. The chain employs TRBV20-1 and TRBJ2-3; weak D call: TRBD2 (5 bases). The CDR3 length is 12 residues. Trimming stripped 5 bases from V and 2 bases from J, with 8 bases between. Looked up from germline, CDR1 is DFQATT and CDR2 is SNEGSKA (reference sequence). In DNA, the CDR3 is TGCAGTGCTCGGGGAGCCACAGATACGCAGTATTTT. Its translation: CSARGATDTQYF.

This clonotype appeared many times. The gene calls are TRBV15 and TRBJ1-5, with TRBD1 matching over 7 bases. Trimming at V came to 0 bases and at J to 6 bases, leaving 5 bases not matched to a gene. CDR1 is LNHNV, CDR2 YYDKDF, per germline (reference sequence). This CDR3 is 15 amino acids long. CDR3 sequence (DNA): TGTGCCACCAGCAGAGATCAGACAGGGATTCAGCCCCAGCATTTT. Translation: CATSRDQTGIQPQHF.

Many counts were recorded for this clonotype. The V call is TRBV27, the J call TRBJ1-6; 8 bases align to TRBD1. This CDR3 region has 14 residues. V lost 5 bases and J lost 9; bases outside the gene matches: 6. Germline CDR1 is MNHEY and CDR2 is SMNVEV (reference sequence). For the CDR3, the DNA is TGTGCCAGCAGTCCGACAGGGGCGAGTTCACCCCTCCACTTT. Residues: CASSPTGASSPLHF.

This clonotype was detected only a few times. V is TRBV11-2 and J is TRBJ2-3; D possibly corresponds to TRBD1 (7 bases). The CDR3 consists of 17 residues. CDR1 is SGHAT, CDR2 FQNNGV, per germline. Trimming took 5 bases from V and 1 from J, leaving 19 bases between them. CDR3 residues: CASSGRSGGTRTDTQYF. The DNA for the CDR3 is TGTGCCAGCAGCGGACGCTCAGGGGGGACCCGCACAGATACGCAGTATTTT.

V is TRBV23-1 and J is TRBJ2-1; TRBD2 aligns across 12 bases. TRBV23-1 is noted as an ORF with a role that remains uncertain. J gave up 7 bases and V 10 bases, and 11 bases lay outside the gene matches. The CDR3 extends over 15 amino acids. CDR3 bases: TGCGCCAACAGCCAGCGACTAGCGGGAGAGAATGAGCAGTTCTTC. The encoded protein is CANSQRLAGENEQFF.

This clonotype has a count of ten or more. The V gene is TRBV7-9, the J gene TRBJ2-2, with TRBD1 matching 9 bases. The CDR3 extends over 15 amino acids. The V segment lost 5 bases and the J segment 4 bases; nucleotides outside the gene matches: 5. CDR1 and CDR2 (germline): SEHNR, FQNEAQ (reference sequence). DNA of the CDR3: TGTGCCAGCAGCGCTAGGACAGGGGTCACCGGGGAGCTGTTTTTT. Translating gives CASSARTGVTGELFF.

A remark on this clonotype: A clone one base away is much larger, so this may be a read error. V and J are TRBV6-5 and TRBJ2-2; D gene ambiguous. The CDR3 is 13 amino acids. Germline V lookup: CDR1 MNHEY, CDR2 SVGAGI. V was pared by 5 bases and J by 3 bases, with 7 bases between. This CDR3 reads CASSPMDTGELFF. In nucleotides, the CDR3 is TGTGCCAGCAGTCCCATGGACACCGGGGAGCTGTTTTTT.

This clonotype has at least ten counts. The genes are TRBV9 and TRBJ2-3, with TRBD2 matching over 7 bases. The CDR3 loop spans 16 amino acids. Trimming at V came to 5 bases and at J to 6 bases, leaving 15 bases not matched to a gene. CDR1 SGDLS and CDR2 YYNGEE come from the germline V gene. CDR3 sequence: CASSLSGGSLSDTQYF. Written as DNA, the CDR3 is TGTGCCAGCAGTTTGTCGGGCGGGAGTTTATCGGATACGCAGTATTTT.

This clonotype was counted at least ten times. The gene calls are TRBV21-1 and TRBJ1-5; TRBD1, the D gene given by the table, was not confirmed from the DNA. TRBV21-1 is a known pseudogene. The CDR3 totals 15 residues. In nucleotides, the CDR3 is TGTGCCAGCAGCAAACTGACAGTTAGCAATCAGCCCCAGCATTTT. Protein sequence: CASSKLTVSNQPQHF.

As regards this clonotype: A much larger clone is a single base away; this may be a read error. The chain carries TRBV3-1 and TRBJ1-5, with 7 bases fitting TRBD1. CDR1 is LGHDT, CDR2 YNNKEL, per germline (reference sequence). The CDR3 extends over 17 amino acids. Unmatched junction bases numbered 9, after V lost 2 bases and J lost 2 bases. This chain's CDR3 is CASSQRTGVYGNQPQHF. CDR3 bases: TGTGCCAGCAGCCAACGTACAGGGGTCTATGGCAATCAGCCCCAGCATTTT. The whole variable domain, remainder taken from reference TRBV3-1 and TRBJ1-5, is DTAVSQTPKYLVTQMGNDKSIKCEQNLGHDTMYWYKQDSKKFLKIMFSYNNKELIINETVPNRFSPKSPDKAHLNLHINSLELGDSAVYFCASSQRTGVYGNQPQHFGDGTRLSIL.

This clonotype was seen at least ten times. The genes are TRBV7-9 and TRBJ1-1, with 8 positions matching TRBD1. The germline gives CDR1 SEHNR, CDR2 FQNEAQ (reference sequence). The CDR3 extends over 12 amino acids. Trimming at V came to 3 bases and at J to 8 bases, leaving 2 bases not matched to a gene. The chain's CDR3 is CASSFGDREAFF. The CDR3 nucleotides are TGTGCCAGCAGCTTTGGGGACAGGGAAGCTTTCTTT. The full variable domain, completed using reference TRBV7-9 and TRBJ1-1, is DTGVSQNPRHKITKRGQNVTFRCDPISEHNRLYWYRQTLGQGPEFLTYFQNEAQLEKSRLLSDRFSAERPKGSFSTLEIQRTEQGDSAMYLCASSFGDREAFFGQGTRLTVV.

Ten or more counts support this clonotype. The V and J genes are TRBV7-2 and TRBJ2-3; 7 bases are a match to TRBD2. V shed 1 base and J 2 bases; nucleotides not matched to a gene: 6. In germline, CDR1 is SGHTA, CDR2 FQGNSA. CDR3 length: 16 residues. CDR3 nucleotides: TGTGCCAGCAGCTTAGTGGGCGGGGGTTTCACAGATACGCAGTATTTT. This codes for CASSLVGGGFTDTQYF.

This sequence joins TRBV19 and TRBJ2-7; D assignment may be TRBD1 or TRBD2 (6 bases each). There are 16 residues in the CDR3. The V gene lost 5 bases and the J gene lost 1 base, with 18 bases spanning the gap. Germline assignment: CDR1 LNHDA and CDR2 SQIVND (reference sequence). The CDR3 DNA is TGTGCCAGTAGTCCCCACACAAGGGGGGCATCCTACGAGCAGTACTTC. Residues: CASSPHTRGASYEQYF.

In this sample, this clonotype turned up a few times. CDR3 residues: CASSMDRSLYEQYF. CDR3 nucleotides: TGTGCCAGCTCAATGGACAGGTCCCTGTACGAGCAGTACTTC. The gene calls are TRBV18 and TRBJ2-7; TRBD1 agrees at 7 bases. Germline assignment: CDR1 KGHSH and CDR2 LQKENI. The junction had 8 bases not matched to a gene; V was cut back by 5 bases and J by 4 bases. The CDR3 runs 14 residues.

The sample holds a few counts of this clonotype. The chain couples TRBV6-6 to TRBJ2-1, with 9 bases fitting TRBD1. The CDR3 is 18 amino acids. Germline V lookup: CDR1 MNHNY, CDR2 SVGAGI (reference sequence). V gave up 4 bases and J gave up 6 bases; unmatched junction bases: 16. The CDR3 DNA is TGTGCCAGCAGTTTCAACCCGATCCGGGACAGGGATAGCAATGAGCAGTTCTTC. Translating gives CASSFNPIRDRDSNEQFF.

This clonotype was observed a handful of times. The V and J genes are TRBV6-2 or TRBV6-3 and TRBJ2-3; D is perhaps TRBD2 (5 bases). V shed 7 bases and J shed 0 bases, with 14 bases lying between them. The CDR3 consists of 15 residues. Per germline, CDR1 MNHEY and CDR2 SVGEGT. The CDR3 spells CASTPGYLSTDTQYF. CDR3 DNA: TGTGCCAGCACCCCGGGGTACCTTAGCACAGATACGCAGTATTTT.